This T cell receptor (beta chain) comes out of a study of cytomegalovirus exposure and HLA in healthy donors. Study details: The 110 or so validation repertoires were produced on the same platform as the 650 or so repertoires of the first cohort. This was reported in a later analysis. Study-level results: Three of the chains that were CMV-associated were confirmed in vitro to be specific for CMV antigens.

Sequencing was performed with immunoSEQ multiplex PCR; in TCRdb, only in-frame clones are kept and a portion is missing. The data hold approximately 270,000 clones, with about 88% observed a single time. In its sample, this clone was seen once. Antigen specificity is unknown. V lost 0 bases and J 7 bases, leaving 15 bases between the germline ends. This CDR3 contains 15 residues. The germline V gene encodes CDR1 SEHNR and CDR2 FQNEAQ (reference sequence). This clonotype was obtained from a young man in good health and CMV-seropositive. The sample consisted of PBMCs. The chain carries TRBV7-9 and TRBJ1-2; D possibly corresponds to TRBD1 (6 bases). This chain's CDR3 is CASSLAGDNRAGYTF. In nucleotides, the CDR3 is TGTGCCAGCAGCTTAGCTGGAGATAACAGGGCTGGCTACACCTTC.